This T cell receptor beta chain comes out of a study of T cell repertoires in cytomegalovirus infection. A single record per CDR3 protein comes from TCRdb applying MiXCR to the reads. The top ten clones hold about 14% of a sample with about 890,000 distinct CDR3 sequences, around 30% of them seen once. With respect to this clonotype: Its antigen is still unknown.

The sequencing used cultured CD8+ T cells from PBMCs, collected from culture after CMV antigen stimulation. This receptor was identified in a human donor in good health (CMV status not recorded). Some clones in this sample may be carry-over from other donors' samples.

The DNA of the CDR3 is TGCAGCGTTGAGGGGCTGGGAGGGGCAGGTGAGCAGTTCTTC. This gives the protein CSVEGLGGAGEQFF. The J gene is TRBJ2-1, the V gene TRBV29-1, with 7 positions matching TRBD2. Germline CDR1 reads SQVTM; CDR2 reads ANQGSEA. The CDR3 is 14 residues long. V was pared by 3 bases and J by 9 bases, with 11 bases of the junction left unmatched.